These T cell receptor beta chains were read from a single sample in a study of T cells in Graves' hyperthyroidism and ophthalmopathy. TCRdb independently ran MiXCR on the multiplex PCR reads; one entry per CDR3 protein. The profile shows roughly 500,000 distinct CDR3 sequences, 22% of them singletons. The sample taken for sequencing was blood. Every receptor here comes from a woman aged 65 to 85 with Graves' ophthalmopathy. Both conserved end residues are part of each CDR3. The D gene is left open where the match is weak. Size is omitted from some rows. Given values are once, few, many or a class for expanded clones.

>TRBD2|TRBJ2-7|TRBV30|few
CAWSVGGVQPYEQYF
TGTGCCTGGAGTGTGGGGGGGGTCCAACCCTACGAGCAGTACTTC
>TRBD1|TRBJ2-5|TRBV20-1|few
CSAEDRGETQYF
TGCAGTGCTGAGGACAGGGGGGAGACCCAGTACTTC
>TRBD1|TRBJ1-2|TRBV5-1|-
CASSLGTAPEGGYTF
TGCGCCAGCAGCTTAGGGACAGCCCCAGAAGGGGGCTACACCTTC
>TRBD2|TRBJ2-3|TRBV18|few
CASSPRGLAEQYF
TGTGCCAGCTCACCACGGGGACTAGCGGAGCAGTATTTT
>-|TRBJ2-1|TRBV12-3/TRBV12-4|-
CASSGIATDNEQFF
TGTGCCAGCAGCGGGATCGCCACGGACAATGAGCAGTTCTTC
>TRBD2|TRBJ2-1|TRBV28|-
CASRGASSGRSEQFF
TGTGCCAGCAGGGGGGCGTCTAGCGGGCGGAGTGAGCAGTTCTTC
>TRBD1|TRBJ2-3|TRBV5-1|-
CASKQGGTDTQYF
TGCGCCAGCAAACAGGGGGGCACAGATACGCAGTATTTT
>TRBD2|TRBJ2-3|TRBV7-9|many
CASSLVAGNTDTQYF
TGTGCCAGCAGCTTGGTAGCGGGTAACACAGATACGCAGTATTTT
>-|TRBJ1-2|TRBV24-1|-
CATRDSRSNYGYTF
TGTGCCACCAGGGACTCGCGATCTAACTATGGCTACACCTTC
>TRBD1|TRBJ2-7|TRBV19|-
CASNPGQAYEQYF
TGTGCCAGTAATCCGGGACAGGCCTACGAGCAGTACTTC
>-|TRBJ2-3|TRBV20-1|-
CSASIPQGWDTQYF
TGCAGTGCCAGTATACCCCAGGGATGGGATACGCAGTATTTT
>-|TRBJ2-6|TRBV7-2|many
CASSRDRSSGANVLTF
TGTGCCAGCAGCAGAGACAGGAGCTCTGGGGCCAACGTCCTGACTTTC
>TRBD2|TRBJ2-6|TRBV18|-
CASSPPGLAPGANVLTF
TGTGCCAGCTCACCACCGGGACTAGCTCCTGGGGCCAACGTCCTGACTTTC
>-|TRBJ2-7|TRBV24-1|few
CATRLTDSYEQYF
TGTGCCACCAGGCTTACAGACTCCTACGAGCAGTACTTC
>-|TRBJ2-3|TRBV29-1|-
CSVAWRTDTQYF
TGCAGCGTTGCCTGGCGCACAGATACGCAGTATTTT
>-|TRBJ2-2|TRBV12-3/TRBV12-4|few
CASTLSAGELFF
TGTGCCAGCACCTTGAGCGCCGGGGAGCTGTTTTTT
>-|TRBJ1-1|TRBV28|many
CASSTYVVDEAFF
TGTGCCAGCAGTACCTACGTTGTAGACGAAGCTTTCTTT
>TRBD2|TRBJ2-7|TRBV29-1|-
CSVARGGVYEQYF
TGCAGCGTGGCCCGGGGGGGGGTCTACGAGCAGTACTTC
>-|TRBJ2-7|TRBV28|-
CAAGGRARSYEQYF
TGTGCCGCCGGGGGGCGGGCCCGCTCCTACGAGCAGTACTTC
>TRBD2|TRBJ2-2|TRBV3-1|-
CASSLSSGATGELFF
TGTGCCAGCAGCCTGTCTAGCGGTGCCACCGGGGAGCTGTTTTTT
>-|TRBJ2-2|TRBV25-1|few
CASSGLVRENTGELFF
TGTGCCAGCAGTGGCCTAGTGAGGGAGAACACCGGGGAGCTGTTTTTT